This T cell receptor beta chain was recovered during a study of molecular identifiers for immune sequencing clone quantification. Study-level findings and limits: Spike-in Jurkat TCR RNA from a single cell reportedly registered among 900,000 to 1,000,000 naive cells. In cases of identical TCR molecules sharing a barcode, highly expanded clone sizes could be underestimated.

Germline loops: CDR1 MDHEN, CDR2 SYDVKM. CDR3 length: 12 amino acids. Each library that profiled naive CD8 cells came from around 20,000 to 990,000 sorted cells with 10%, 30% or 50% RNA. For naive CD8 T cells, sorting used the CD8+CD4-CCR7+CD45RA+ phenotype. Worth noting for this clonotype: Its cognate antigen is unknown. A much larger clone lies a single base off, so this may be a read error.

TCRdb recomputed calls from the PCR reads with MiXCR, one row per CDR3 protein. Counted here are approximately 320,000 distinct CDR3 sequences, about 22% occurring once; the ten biggest clones make up around 0.76%. Sample: naive CD8+ T cells from blood, with Jurkat cell RNA spiked in. Subset: FACS-sorted CD8+CD4-CCR7+CD45RA+ naive T cells. J is TRBJ1-1 and V is TRBV28; no definite D call. This receptor was obtained from a human donor in good health. Some libraries in this study had Jurkat cell RNA spiked in. CDR3 amino acids: CACSLWDTEAFF. In nucleotides, the CDR3 is TGTGCCTGCAGTTTATGGGACACTGAAGCTTTCTTT.